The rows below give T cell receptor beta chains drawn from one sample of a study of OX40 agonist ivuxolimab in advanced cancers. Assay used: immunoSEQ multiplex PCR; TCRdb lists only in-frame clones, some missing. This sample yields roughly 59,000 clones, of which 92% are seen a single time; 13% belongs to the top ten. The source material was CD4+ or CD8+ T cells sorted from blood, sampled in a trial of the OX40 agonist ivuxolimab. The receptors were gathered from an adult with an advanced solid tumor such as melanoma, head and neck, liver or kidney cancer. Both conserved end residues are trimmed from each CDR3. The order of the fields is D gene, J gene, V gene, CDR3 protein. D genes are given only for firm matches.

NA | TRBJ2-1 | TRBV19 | ASSMVGLRF
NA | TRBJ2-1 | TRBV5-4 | ASISAGENEQF
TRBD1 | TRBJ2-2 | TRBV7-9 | ASSLVQGASGELF
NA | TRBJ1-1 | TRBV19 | ASSPAYGIREAF
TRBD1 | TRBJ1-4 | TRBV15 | ATSRDLGQANEKLF
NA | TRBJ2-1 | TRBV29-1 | SPYRVGWNEQF
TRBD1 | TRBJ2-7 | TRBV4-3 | ASSQEGTGGYEQY
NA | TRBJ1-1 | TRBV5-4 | ASSAPENWNTEAF
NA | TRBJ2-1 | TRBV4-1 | ASLGDEQF
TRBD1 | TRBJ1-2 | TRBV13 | ASSLADRVYT
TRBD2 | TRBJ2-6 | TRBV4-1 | ASRSSGSGANVLT
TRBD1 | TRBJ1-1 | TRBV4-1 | ASSQDPGGGAEAF
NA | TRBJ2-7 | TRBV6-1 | ASSELPGTGEQY
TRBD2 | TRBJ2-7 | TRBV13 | ASSLGRGGAYEQY
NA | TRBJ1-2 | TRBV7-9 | ASRLTDYGYT
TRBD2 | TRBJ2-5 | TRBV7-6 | ASSPRLAGGPVETQY
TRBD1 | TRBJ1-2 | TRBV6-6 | ASSYEGGHGYT
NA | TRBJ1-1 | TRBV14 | ASSRGGVEAF
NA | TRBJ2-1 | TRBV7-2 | ASSFVSSPDNEQF
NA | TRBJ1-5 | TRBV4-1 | ASSQVAQDSNQPQH
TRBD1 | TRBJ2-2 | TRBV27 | ASSPQGQGRTGELF
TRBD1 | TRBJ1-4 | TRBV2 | ASFSGQGLEKLF
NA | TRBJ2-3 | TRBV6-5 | ASSSPDTQY
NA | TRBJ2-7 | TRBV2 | AASSWEGQGYEQY
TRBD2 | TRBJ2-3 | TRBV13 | ASSLGRAADTQY
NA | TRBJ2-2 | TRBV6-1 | ASSVPATSMGELF
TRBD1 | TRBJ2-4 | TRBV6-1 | ASSARGQGLAKNIQY
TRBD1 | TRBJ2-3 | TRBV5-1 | ASSSGQQRADTQY
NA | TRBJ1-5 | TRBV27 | ASSLYRSYPGQPQH
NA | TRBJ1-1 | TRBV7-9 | ASRPTWRAF
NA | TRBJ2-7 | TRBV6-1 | ASTPRDGSSYEQY
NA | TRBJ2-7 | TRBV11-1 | ASSLSGTPSYEQY
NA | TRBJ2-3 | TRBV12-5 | ASGYGGFTDTQY
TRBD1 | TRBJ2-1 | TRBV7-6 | ASSLARDRVEGNEQF
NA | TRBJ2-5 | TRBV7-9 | ASSLAEMTVQETQY
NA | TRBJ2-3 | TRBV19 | ASSIVPGDTQY
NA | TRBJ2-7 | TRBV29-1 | SVEGSASYEQY
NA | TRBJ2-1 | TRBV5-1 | ASSFRGESSYNEQF
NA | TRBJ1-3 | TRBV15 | ATSRGHEGLGNTIY
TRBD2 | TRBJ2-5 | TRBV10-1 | ASSESASGRARGRTQY
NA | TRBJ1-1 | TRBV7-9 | ASSAWTAEAF
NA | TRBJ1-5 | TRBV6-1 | ASSESRGQPQH
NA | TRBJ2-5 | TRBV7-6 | ASSSSLDLETQY
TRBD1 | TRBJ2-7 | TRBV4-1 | ASSQEHRGSGEQY
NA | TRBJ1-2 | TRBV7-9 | ASSLDSDGYT
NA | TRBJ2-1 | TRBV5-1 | ASSFSRGGLGNEQF
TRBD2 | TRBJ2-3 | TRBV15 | ATSRVLAGGPTDTQY
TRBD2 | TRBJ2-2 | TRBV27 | ASSDLSGTYTGELF
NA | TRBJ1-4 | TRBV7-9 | ASSLGPAMNEKLF
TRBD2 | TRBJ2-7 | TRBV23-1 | ASFSSGASSYEQY
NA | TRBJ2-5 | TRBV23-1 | ASSQSRLQETQY